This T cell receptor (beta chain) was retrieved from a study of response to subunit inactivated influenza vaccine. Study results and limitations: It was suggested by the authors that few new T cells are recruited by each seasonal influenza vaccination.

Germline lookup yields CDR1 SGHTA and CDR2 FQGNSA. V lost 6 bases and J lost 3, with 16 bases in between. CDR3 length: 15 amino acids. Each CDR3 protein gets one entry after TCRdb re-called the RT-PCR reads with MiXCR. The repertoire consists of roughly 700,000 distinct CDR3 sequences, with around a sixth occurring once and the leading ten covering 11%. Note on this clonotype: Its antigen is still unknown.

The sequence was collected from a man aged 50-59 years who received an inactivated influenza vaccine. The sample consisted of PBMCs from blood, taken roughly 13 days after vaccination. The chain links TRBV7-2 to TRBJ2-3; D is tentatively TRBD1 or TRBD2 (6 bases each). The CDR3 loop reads CASSKGGIGTDTQYF. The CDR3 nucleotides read TGTGCCAGCAGTAAGGGGGGAATTGGAACAGATACGCAGTATTTT.